Shown below are 23 T cell receptor beta chains from a single sample sequenced in a study of technical replicates of blood from a handful of donors. Clones were sequenced by immunoSEQ multiplex PCR, and TCRdb holds only the in-frame ones, with some missing. The data show around 53,000 clones, 80% to 95% seen once. Sequencing was performed on PBMCs. Source of these receptors: a human donor in good health. Some clones in this sample may be carry-over from other donors' samples.

CDR3 in amino acids: CASSLGANSDTQYF. In nucleotides, the CDR3 is TGTGCCAGCAGCCTAGGTGCCAACTCAGATACGCAGTATTTT. V is TRBV7-2 and J is TRBJ2-3; D remains ambiguous. Germline CDR1 reads SGHTA; CDR2 reads FQGNSA. The CDR3 consists of 14 residues. V lost 5 bases and J 4 bases, leaving 13 bases between the germline ends.

V is TRBV2 and J is TRBJ2-7; tentatively, D is TRBD1 (7 bases). Per germline, CDR1 SNHLY and CDR2 FYNNEI. Trimming stripped 7 bases from V and 5 bases from J, with 12 bases between. CDR3 length equals 12 residues. CDR3: CASNGGGHEQYF. For the CDR3, the DNA is TGTGCCAGCAATGGAGGGGGCCACGAGCAGTACTTC.

The rearrangement joins TRBV7-7 to TRBJ2-7; 12 bases agree with TRBD2. The junction had 7 bases not matched to a gene; V was cut back by 5 bases and J by 5 bases. The CDR3 sequence is 15 residues long. From germline, CDR1 is SSHAT and CDR2 FNYEAQ (reference sequence). Here the CDR3 DNA reads TGTGCCAGCAGCCGAAGACTAGCGGGAGACAACGAGCAGTACTTC. It specifies CASSRRLAGDNEQYF.

CDR3 residues: CAWSRGGGPKAQYF. The CDR3 coding sequence is TGTGCCTGGAGTCGAGGGGGGGGGCCCAAGGCCCAGTACTTC. The chain couples TRBV30 to TRBJ2-5; D perhaps matches TRBD2 (7 bases). Germline CDR1 and CDR2: GTSNPN and SVGIG (reference sequence). The CDR3 sequence is 14 residues long. V was cut by 2 bases and J by 9 bases, with 19 bases left in between. The variable domain in full, completed from reference TRBV30 and TRBJ2-5, reads SQTIHQWPATLVQPVGSPLSLECTVEGTSNPNLYWYRQAAGRGLQLLFYSVGIGQISSEVPQNLSASRPQDRQFILSSKKLLLSDSGFYLCAWSRGGGPKAQYFGPGTRLLVL.

CDR3 in DNA: TGCGCCAGCAGCCAACCAAAAGAGGGTAATTCACCCCTCCACTTT. Its protein is CASSQPKEGNSPLHF. This chain uses TRBV4-1 with TRBJ1-6; D uncertain. The CDR3 covers 15 residues. Germline V gene lookup returns CDR1 MGHRA and CDR2 YSYEKL. V was pared by 2 bases and J by 6 bases, with 11 bases between.

The table lists this clone with a few counts. V and J are TRBV7-8 and TRBJ2-7; D is ambiguous. The germline CDR1 and CDR2 sequences are SGHVS and FQNEAQ. Trimming stripped 0 bases from V and 0 bases from J, with 6 bases between. This CDR3 is 14 amino acids long. CDR3 sequence: CASSLAIASYEQYF. The CDR3 coding sequence is TGTGCCAGCAGCTTAGCCATAGCCTCCTACGAGCAGTACTTC.

This sequence joins TRBV18 and TRBJ2-2; TRBD2 might be the D (5 bases). The CDR3 length is 16 residues. Germline V gene sequence: CDR1 KGHSH, CDR2 LQKENI. Between the trimmed V and J ends, which lost 4 bases and 4 bases, there was a span of 16 bases. Here the CDR3 reads CASSRAVSASTGELFF. DNA of the CDR3: TGTGCCAGCTCACGAGCCGTTAGCGCAAGCACCGGGGAGCTGTTTTTT. Full variable domain (missing parts from reference TRBV18 and TRBJ2-2): NAGVMQNPRHLVRRRGQEARLRCSPMKGHSHVYWYRQLPEEGLKFMVYLQKENIIDESGMPKERFSAEFPKEGPSILRIQQVVRGDSAAYFCASSRAVSASTGELFFGEGSRLTVL.

The chain carries TRBV5-4 and TRBJ2-7; 10 nucleotides match TRBD1. The CDR3 has 18 amino acids. V lost 0 bases and J lost 3; bases outside the gene matches: 12. The germline V gene has CDR1 SGHNT and CDR2 YYREEE (reference sequence). CDR3 bases: TGTGCCAGCAGCTTGGATATGAGTTTTCGGGACAGGGGCTACGAGCAGTACTTC. Translation gives CASSLDMSFRDRGYEQYF.

This clone was seen only once. The chain has TRBV7-7 and TRBJ2-5; TRBD2 might be the D (5 bases). Germline V gives CDR1 SSHAT, CDR2 FNYEAQ (reference sequence). This CDR3 comprises 15 residues. V lost 1 base and J 4 bases, leaving 13 bases between the germline ends. Here the CDR3 reads CASSLDGSRGETQYF. The CDR3, as DNA: TGTGCCAGCAGCTTAGATGGGAGCCGGGGAGAGACCCAGTACTTC. Looking up the rest from reference TRBV7-7 and TRBJ2-5 gives the full variable domain: GAGVSQSPRYKVTKRGQDVTLRCDPISSHATLYWYQQALGQGPEFLTYFNYEAQPDKSGLPSDRFSAERPEGSISTLTIQRTEQRDSAMYRCASSLDGSRGETQYFGPGTRLLVL.

The J gene is TRBJ1-5, the V gene TRBV9; the D gene is possibly TRBD1 (6 bases). CDR3 length: 15 amino acids. CDR1 is SGDLS and CDR2 is YYNGEE in the germline V gene. Trimming took 4 bases from V and 0 from J, leaving 11 bases between them. The DNA of the CDR3 is TGTGCCAGCAGCCCGACAGGATCTAGCAATCAGCCCCAGCATTTT. This codes for CASSPTGSSNQPQHF. The whole variable domain, remainder taken from reference TRBV9 and TRBJ1-5, is DSGVTQTPKHLITATGQRVTLRCSPRSGDLSVYWYQQSLDQGLQFLIQYYNGEERAKGNILERFSAQQFPDLHSELNLSSLELGDSALYFCASSPTGSSNQPQHFGDGTRLSIL.

This sequence joins TRBV9 and TRBJ2-1; 7 positions agree with TRBD2. Trimming cost V 4 bases and J 0 bases; bases outside gene matches: 10. Looked up from germline, CDR1 is SGDLS and CDR2 is YYNGEE. CDR3 size: 17 residues. CDR3 DNA: TGTGCCAGCAGCTCCACCCCAGCTAGCGGCTCCTACAATGAGCAGTTCTTC. It encodes CASSSTPASGSYNEQFF.

The rearrangement uses TRBV19 and TRBJ1-5, with D perhaps matching TRBD1 (6 bases). This CDR3 comprises 16 residues. The V and J ends lost 3 bases and 6 bases respectively, with 18 bases between them. The germline V gene has CDR1 LNHDA and CDR2 SQIVND (reference sequence). The DNA of the CDR3 is TGTGCCAGTAGTATTTTGGATCGGGGGGCGCGTCAGCCCCAGCATTTT. Its protein is CASSILDRGARQPQHF.

This clone was seen just once. The chain combines TRBV7-9 with TRBJ1-4; D call uncertain. CDR1 and CDR2 (germline): SEHNR, FQNEAQ (reference sequence). The CDR3 has 14 amino acids. Between the trimmed V and J ends, which lost 1 base and 4 bases, there was a span of 7 bases. CDR3 sequence: CASSLGRNNEKLFF. As DNA, the CDR3 is TGTGCCAGCAGCTTAGGGAGGAATAATGAAAAACTGTTTTTT.

In this sample, this clone turned up once. The chain joins TRBV12-5 to TRBJ2-1, with D tentatively TRBD1 (5 bases). The CDR3 spans 14 residues. Between the trimmed V and J ends, which lost 6 bases and 5 bases, there was a span of 14 bases. Germline-derived CDR1 and CDR2 are LGHNT and FRNRAP. CDR3 residues: CASGLWGQDNEQFF. CDR3 DNA: TGTGCTAGTGGCCTCTGGGGCCAGGACAATGAGCAGTTCTTC.

The chain combines TRBV6-5 with TRBJ2-5; TRBD1 matches at 7 bases. Germline CDR1 MNHEY, CDR2 SVGAGI. This CDR3 comprises 13 residues. Germline trimming cut 8 bases from V and 11 bases from J; bases unmatched to any gene: 14. This CDR3 is CASAGTDDKRQYF. The CDR3 coding sequence is TGTGCCAGCGCCGGGACAGATGACAAAAGACAGTACTTC.

The rearrangement links TRBV5-1 to TRBJ2-7; 8 positions agree with TRBD1. Germline V gene data show CDR1 as SGHRS and CDR2 as YFSETQ. The CDR3 runs to 15 residues. V dropped 4 bases and J dropped 4; count of bases not matched to a gene: 10. The CDR3 DNA follows: TGCGCCAGCAGCCTTAACACAGGGGGTCGGTACGAGCAGTACTTC. Its protein is CASSLNTGGRYEQYF.

The V call is TRBV5-4, the J call TRBJ1-2; no definite D call. This CDR3 contains 13 residues. Trimming took off 1 base at V and 2 bases at J, with 6 bases between the two ends. Germline-derived CDR1 and CDR2 are SGHNT and YYREEE (reference sequence). The CDR3 here is CASSLLMNYGYTF. Here the CDR3 DNA reads TGTGCCAGCAGCTTGCTAATGAACTATGGCTACACCTTC.

The chain links TRBV29-1 to TRBJ2-7, with D tentatively TRBD2 (6 bases). The length of the CDR3 is 13 residues. Germline V gives CDR1 SQVTM, CDR2 ANQGSEA. V lost 7 bases, J lost 4 bases, and 17 bases lay in between. CDR3 loop: CSALGGVGYEQYF. CDR3 nucleotide sequence: TGCAGCGCCCTCGGAGGGGTGGGTTACGAGCAGTACTTC.

The chain's CDR3 is CASSPRTGAETQYF. The CDR3 DNA reads as TGTGCCAGCAGTCCGAGGACAGGGGCCGAGACCCAGTACTTC. The chain uses TRBV6-5 and TRBJ2-5, with TRBD1 matching 9 bases. CDR3 length: 14 residues. The V segment lost 5 bases and the J segment 5 bases; nucleotides outside the gene matches: 6. The V gene's germline CDR1 is MNHEY and CDR2 SVGAGI.

The V call is TRBV7-9, the J call TRBJ1-4; D is unclear. Germline V CDR1 and CDR2: SEHNR, FQNEAQ (reference sequence). The CDR3 runs 15 residues. Trimming took off 5 bases at V and 0 bases at J, with 10 bases between the two ends. CDR3: CASSLDTTTNEKLFF. The CDR3 DNA reads as TGTGCCAGCAGCCTAGACACTACAACTAATGAAAAACTGTTTTTT. Combining the CDR3 with reference TRBV7-9 and TRBJ1-4 gives the whole variable domain DTGVSQNPRHKITKRGQNVTFRCDPISEHNRLYWYRQTLGQGPEFLTYFQNEAQLEKSRLLSDRFSAERPKGSFSTLEIQRTEQGDSAMYLCASSLDTTTNEKLFFGSGTQLSVL.

The genes are TRBV6-1 and TRBJ2-7; 12 nucleotides align to TRBD2. The CDR3 is made up of 16 amino acids. Germline CDR1 and CDR2: MNHNS and SASEGT. Trimming at V came to 4 bases and at J to 1 base, leaving 5 bases not matched to a gene. The CDR3 here is CASSGLAGGQSYEQYF. CDR3 in DNA: TGTGCCAGCAGTGGGCTAGCGGGGGGGCAATCCTACGAGCAGTACTTC.

J is TRBJ2-5 and V is TRBV6-5; 13 bases are a match to TRBD2. The ends lost 0 bases at V and 7 bases at J; junction bases unmatched: 2. The CDR3 is 15 residues long. In germline, CDR1 is MNHEY, CDR2 SVGAGI. The CDR3 coding sequence is TGTGCCAGCAGTTACTCCCGACTAGCGGGGGGGACCCAGTACTTC. Amino acids: CASSYSRLAGGTQYF.

J is TRBJ1-1 and V is TRBV18; no clear D gene. V lost 2 bases, J lost 1 base, and 5 bases lay in between. Germline CDR1 is KGHSH and CDR2 is LQKENI. This CDR3 contains 13 residues. Written as DNA, the CDR3 is TGTGCCAGCTCACCAGTCAGGAACACTGAAGCTTTCTTT. Its translation: CASSPVRNTEAFF.